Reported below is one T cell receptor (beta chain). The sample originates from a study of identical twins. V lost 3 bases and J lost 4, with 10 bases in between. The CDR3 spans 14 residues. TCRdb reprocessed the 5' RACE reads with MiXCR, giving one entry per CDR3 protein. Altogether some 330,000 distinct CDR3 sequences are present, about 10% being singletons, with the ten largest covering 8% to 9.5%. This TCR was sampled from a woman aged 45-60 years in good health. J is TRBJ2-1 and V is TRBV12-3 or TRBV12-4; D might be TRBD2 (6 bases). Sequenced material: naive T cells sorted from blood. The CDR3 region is CASSFVGTYNEQFF. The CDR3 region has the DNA TGTGCCAGCAGTTTTGTTGGGACTTACAATGAGCAGTTCTTC.